This T cell receptor beta chain was recorded in a study of blood T cell repertoires in COVID-19. Study details: There were acute and convalescent COVID-19 samples, and they came from the United States, Italy and Spain. Sources were T cells, B-cell-depleted T cells, or PBMCs; the material itself was cDNA or gDNA.

V was pared by 6 bases and J by 8 bases, with 10 bases between. The CDR3 sequence is 11 residues long. Germline assignment: CDR1 MNHEY and CDR2 SVGAGI. Study processing details: Estimation of nucleated cell counts relied on the amplification of reference gene primers. The protocol was immunoSEQ multiplex PCR, while the TCRdb copy is restricted to in-frame clones and leaves out a portion. The D gene and trimming were derived from the DNA, and the V and J assignments and clone size from that table. The table has under 350,000 clones, roughly 90% seen once; the top ten hold approximately 4.6%. The gene calls are TRBV6-5 and TRBJ1-2; D not certain. This sequence originates from a man aged 40-55 years with acute or convalescent COVID-19. The specimen was peripheral blood. The CDR3, as DNA: TGTGCCAGCAGCCCCGGGGAAGGCTACACCTTC. It specifies CASSPGEGYTF.